Sequencing of this T cell receptor (beta chain) was carried out in a study of CD8+ T cells in alopecia areata. Treatment here: oral pan-JAK inhibitor, 5-10 mg twice daily. Study results and caveats: Tofacitinib significantly decreased scalp clonality and expanded CD8+ clones among top 100.

Trimming shortened V by 5 bases and J by 4 bases, and 18 bases separated the two germline ends. Germline CDR1 MNHNY, CDR2 SVGAGI (reference sequence). The CDR3 has 15 residues. A few counts support this clone. Its specificity is unknown. Reverse transcribed after extraction, RNA yielded cDNA as the sequencing template. The table came from immunoSEQ multiplex PCR; TCRdb's copy has only in-frame clones and leaves some out. The sample has over 95,000 clones, about 58% seen once. Sequencing used CD8+ T cells sorted from blood, obtained at week 4, from a patient treated with tofacitinib. This chain links TRBV6-6 with TRBJ2-7, with a weak D call TRBD2 (5 bases). This TCR came from a human donor with alopecia areata. The CDR3 region is CASSEFGGPDYEQYF. Here the CDR3 DNA reads TGTGCCAGCAGTGAGTTTGGCGGGCCCGATTACGAGCAGTACTTC.